These 30 T cell receptor beta chains originate from one sample sequenced in a study of OX40 agonist ivuxolimab in advanced cancers. The protocol was immunoSEQ multiplex PCR, while the TCRdb copy is restricted to in-frame clones and leaves out a portion. The profile shows roughly 25,000 clones, 81% of them singletons. The sample consisted of CD4+ or CD8+ T cells sorted from blood, taken in a trial of the OX40 agonist ivuxolimab. These receptors came from an adult with an advanced solid tumor such as melanoma, head and neck, liver or kidney cancer.

The chain employs TRBV7-6 and TRBJ1-1, with no clear D. With 0 bases removed from V and 1 base from J, the gap between germline ends came to 3 bases. The CDR3 runs to 13 residues. Germline CDR1 and CDR2: SGHVS and FNYEAQ. CDR3 amino acids: CASSLAQNTEAFF. The CDR3 DNA reads TGTGCCAGCAGCTTAGCGCAGAACACTGAAGCTTTCTTT. Variable domain in full (rest from reference TRBV7-6 and TRBJ1-1): GAGVSQSPRYKVTKRGQDVALRCDPISGHVSLYWYRQALGQGPEFLTYFNYEAQQDKSGLPNDRFSAERPEGSISTLTIQRTEQRDSAMYRCASSLAQNTEAFFGQGTRLTVV.

This chain connects TRBV6-1 to TRBJ1-5; D unclear. The ends were cut back, 3 bases at V and 7 bases at J, with 4 bases in the middle. Per germline, CDR1 MNHNS and CDR2 SASEGT. The CDR3 consists of 11 residues. The CDR3 protein is CASSEGQPQHF. The CDR3 DNA reads as TGTGCCAGCAGTGAGGGGCAGCCCCAGCATTTT.

This clone was seen a few times. Other DNA sequences in this specimen translate into the identical CDR3. The chain links TRBV4-1 to TRBJ1-1, with unresolved D. V was pared by 1 base and J by 2 bases, with 2 bases between. CDR3 length: 12 amino acids. Germline V gene sequence: CDR1 MGHRA, CDR2 YSYEKL. For the CDR3, the DNA is TGCGCCAGCAGCCAAGGAAACACTGAAGCTTTCTTT. Its protein product is CASSQGNTEAFF.

The genes are TRBV25-1 and TRBJ2-7; the D is unclear. Trimming removed 3 bases at V and 2 bases at J, with 5 bases between. This CDR3 spans 12 amino acids. Germline CDR1 MGHDK, CDR2 SYGVNS. The CDR3, as DNA: TGTGCCAGCAGTGACTACACCTACGAGCAGTACTTC. Amino acids: CASSDYTYEQYF.

This chain connects TRBV5-6 to TRBJ2-7; TRBD1 agrees at 7 bases. Germline V gene lookup returns CDR1 SGHDT and CDR2 YYEEEE. The CDR3 loop spans 15 amino acids. V lost 0 bases to trimming and J lost 3 bases; unmatched junction nucleotides: 6. The CDR3 nucleotides read TGTGCCAGCAGCTTGGCAGGGACAGTCATCTACGAGCAGTACTTC. Amino acid sequence: CASSLAGTVIYEQYF.

The rearrangement uses TRBV7-9 and TRBJ1-2; D is undetermined. CDR3 length equals 11 residues. The germline V and J ends were trimmed by 5 bases and 8 bases, with 9 bases remaining between them. Looked up from germline, CDR1 is SEHNR and CDR2 is FQNEAQ (reference sequence). This chain's CDR3 is CASSPPGGYTF. CDR3 in DNA: TGTGCCAGCAGCCCCCCGGGGGGCTACACCTTC.

This clone ranks as hyperexpanded. This chain joins TRBV7-9 and TRBJ2-5; D is undetermined. Germline CDR1 SEHNR, CDR2 FQNEAQ (reference sequence). This CDR3 has 14 amino acids. V lost 2 bases and J lost 2, with 9 bases in between. As DNA, the CDR3 is TGTGCCAGCAGCTTACATGGATTACAAGAGACCCAGTACTTC. As protein: CASSLHGLQETQYF.

This clone was observed a single time. The chain uses TRBV5-1 and TRBJ1-1; TRBD1 aligns across 7 bases. The V and J ends lost 7 bases and 0 bases, in that order; junction bases with no gene match: 9. CDR1 SGHRS and CDR2 YFSETQ come from the germline V gene. The CDR3 runs 15 residues. The CDR3 region is CASAPGQFLNTEAFF. In nucleotides, the CDR3 is TGCGCCAGCGCACCGGGACAGTTCTTGAACACTGAAGCTTTCTTT.

The chain combines TRBV9 with TRBJ1-2; 10 bases fit TRBD1. This CDR3 is 14 amino acids long. Germline CDR1 reads SGDLS; CDR2 reads YYNGEE. V gave up 4 bases and J gave up 4 bases; unmatched junction bases: 4. CDR3 coding DNA: TGTGCCAGCAGCCCGGGACAGGGGTCCTATGGCTACACCTTC. Translation: CASSPGQGSYGYTF.

The chain recombines TRBV2 with TRBJ2-1; D unresolved. The CDR3 extends over 16 amino acids. Germline V gene sequence: CDR1 SNHLY, CDR2 FYNNEI. V dropped 3 bases and J dropped 3 bases, with 15 bases sitting between them. The CDR3 DNA follows: TGTGCCAGCAGTGATTTATCCCTCCCTCTCTACAATGAGCAGTTCTTC. Its translation is CASSDLSLPLYNEQFF.

This chain uses TRBV9 with TRBJ2-3; 8 bases match TRBD2. CDR1 is SGDLS, CDR2 YYNGEE, per germline. This CDR3 contains 15 residues. V lost 0 bases, J lost 6 bases, and 6 bases stayed unmatched. For the CDR3, the DNA is TGTGCCAGCAGCGTAGAAAGCGGGGGCCGCGATACGCAGTATTTT. This sequence encodes CASSVESGGRDTQYF.

This chain connects TRBV2 to TRBJ1-6; 9 nucleotides align to TRBD1. Losses at the gene ends were 3 bases for V and 6 bases for J; bases not matched to a gene: 6. This CDR3 is 16 amino acids long. Germline loops: CDR1 SNHLY, CDR2 FYNNEI. The CDR3 sequence: CASSETGGPFNSPLHF. CDR3 bases: TGTGCCAGCAGTGAGACAGGGGGGCCTTTTAATTCACCCCTCCACTTT.

This clone was seen just once. The chain joins TRBV11-3 to TRBJ2-1; D ambiguous. This CDR3 contains 16 residues. Germline CDR1 is SGHNT and CDR2 is YENEEA. V lost 2 bases to trimming and J lost 9 bases, with 20 bases between them. The CDR3 DNA follows: TGTGCCAGCAGCTTATATCCGTTCCCAGGTATGGGTGAGCAGTTCTTC. Protein product: CASSLYPFPGMGEQFF.

This clone was counted a few times. The V and J genes are TRBV27 and TRBJ2-2; TRBD1 agrees at 8 bases. CDR1 MNHEY and CDR2 SMNVEV come from the germline V gene (reference sequence). Trimming removed 5 bases from V and 3 bases from J; junction bases left unmatched: 8. CDR3 length: 16 residues. The CDR3 sequence: CASSEFVTGDTGELFF. The CDR3 bases are TGTGCCAGCAGTGAATTTGTGACAGGGGACACCGGGGAGCTGTTTTTT.

The V call is TRBV9, the J call TRBJ2-1; D unresolved. CDR3 length equals 12 residues. Trimming left V 0 bases short and J 6 bases short, with 4 bases between. Per the germline V gene, CDR1 is SGDLS and CDR2 is YYNGEE. The CDR3 nucleotides read TGTGCCAGCAGCGTAGAACTCAATGAGCAGTTCTTC. Its protein product is CASSVELNEQFF.

This chain links TRBV5-1 with TRBJ2-1; D is unresolved. V was cut by 1 base and J by 4 bases, with 12 bases left in between. Germline CDR1 SGHRS, CDR2 YFSETQ. This CDR3 has 15 amino acids. The CDR3 nucleotides are TGCGCCAGCAGCTTGTCGGGTAACGGATACAATGAGCAGTTCTTC. Residues: CASSLSGNGYNEQFF.

The V call is TRBV6-5, the J call TRBJ2-1; D remains unclear. The CDR3 extends over 14 amino acids. Looked up from germline, CDR1 is MNHEY and CDR2 is SVGAGI. Trimming stripped 4 bases from V and 2 bases from J, with 9 bases between. Written as DNA, the CDR3 is TGTGCCAGCAGTTTTCAAGACGCCTACAATGAGCAGTTCTTC. Protein sequence: CASSFQDAYNEQFF.

CDR3 coding DNA: TGTGCCAGCAGTGCCGGGACAGGGGTCGTCAATGAGCAGTTCTTC. Amino acids: CASSAGTGVVNEQFF. This chain links TRBV6-5 with TRBJ2-1; 10 nucleotides line up with TRBD1. Germline V CDR1 and CDR2: MNHEY, SVGAGI. The CDR3 length is 15 residues. V was pared by 5 bases and J by 6 bases, with 7 bases of the junction left unmatched.

The chain couples TRBV7-3 to TRBJ2-7; 7 bases fit TRBD1. Germline CDR1 and CDR2: SGHTA and FQGTGA. The CDR3 is made up of 15 amino acids. V dropped 2 bases and J dropped 1; count of bases not matched to a gene: 5. As DNA, the CDR3 is TGTGCCAGCAGCTTATACGGGACAGCTTCCTACGAGCAGTACTTC. As protein: CASSLYGTASYEQYF.

The CDR3 loop reads CASSQEIMQENQPQHF. The CDR3 nucleotides read TGTGCCAGCAGCCAAGAGATTATGCAGGAGAATCAGCCCCAGCATTTT. V is TRBV4-2 and J is TRBJ1-5; D is uncertain. Trimming took off 0 bases at V and 4 bases at J, with 13 bases between the two ends. Germline CDR1 LGHNA, CDR2 YNFKEQ. The CDR3 loop spans 16 amino acids.

In its sample, this clone was seen once. This chain links TRBV9 with TRBJ1-2, with D hard to call. The V end was cut by 0 bases, the J end by 0 bases, with 6 bases between. Germline V CDR1 and CDR2: SGDLS, YYNGEE. The CDR3 length is 14 residues. CDR3 sequence reads: CASSVGDSNYGYTF. The CDR3, as DNA: TGTGCCAGCAGCGTAGGGGATTCTAACTATGGCTACACCTTC. The full variable domain, completed using reference TRBV9 and TRBJ1-2, is DSGVTQTPKHLITATGQRVTLRCSPRSGDLSVYWYQQSLDQGLQFLIQYYNGEERAKGNILERFSAQQFPDLHSELNLSSLELGDSALYFCASSVGDSNYGYTFGSGTRLTVV.

Judged by abundance, this clone is large. This chain links TRBV14 with TRBJ2-5; D remains unclear. The CDR3 consists of 14 residues. V shed 4 bases and J shed 5 bases, with 14 bases lying between them. In germline, CDR1 is SGHDN, CDR2 FVKESK. CDR3 nucleotide sequence: TGTGCCAGCAGCCCGGGTCAGGCCCGGGAGACCCAGTACTTC. Translation: CASSPGQARETQYF.

The chain couples TRBV30 to TRBJ1-1; the D is unclear. CDR1 is GTSNPN and CDR2 is SVGIG in the germline V gene (reference sequence). With 4 bases removed from V and 6 bases from J, the gap between germline ends came to 21 bases. The length of the CDR3 is 15 residues. The CDR3 sequence: CAWNHREGEGAEAFF. CDR3 coding DNA: TGTGCCTGGAACCACCGTGAGGGTGAAGGCGCTGAAGCTTTCTTT. The full variable domain, its missing parts supplied by reference TRBV30 and TRBJ1-1, is SQTIHQWPATLVQPVGSPLSLECTVEGTSNPNLYWYRQAAGRGLQLLFYSVGIGQISSEVPQNLSASRPQDRQFILSSKKLLLSDSGFYLCAWNHREGEGAEAFFGQGTRLTVV.

This chain connects TRBV23-1 to TRBJ1-5, with 7 nucleotides matching TRBD1. TRBV23-1 is recorded as an ORF, its role being uncertain. This CDR3 comprises 15 residues. After removal of 2 bases from V and 5 bases from J, the junction contained 6 bases not matched to a gene. The CDR3 here is CASSQGVGGDQPQHF. The CDR3 nucleotides read TGCGCCAGCAGTCAAGGTGTAGGGGGCGATCAGCCCCAGCATTTT.

This clone was picked up one time. This chain uses TRBV25-1 with TRBJ1-1; TRBD1 matches at 8 bases. This CDR3 contains 14 residues. Germline V gene lookup returns CDR1 MGHDK and CDR2 SYGVNS. V lost 6 bases and J lost 1; bases outside the gene matches: 4. The CDR3 region has the DNA TGTGCCAGCAGCCCAGGGACAGGGAACACTGAAGCTTTCTTT. It codes for CASSPGTGNTEAFF.

This chain links TRBV9 with TRBJ2-5, with TRBD1 identical over 9 bases. The V and J ends lost 0 bases and 5 bases, in that order; junction bases with no gene match: 14. The V gene's germline CDR1 is SGDLS and CDR2 YYNGEE. This CDR3 spans 18 amino acids. In DNA, the CDR3 is TGTGCCAGCAGCGTAGAAGGGTTTGGGGACAGGGATCGTGAGACCCAGTACTTC. This gives the protein CASSVEGFGDRDRETQYF.

The chain is built from TRBV5-5 and TRBJ1-1; D not certain. Germline CDR1 SGHKS, CDR2 YYEKEE (reference sequence). This CDR3 spans 14 amino acids. The V end lost 1 base, the J end lost 6 bases, and 13 bases lay between the germline ends. In nucleotides, the CDR3 is TGTGCCAGCAGCTTGTTGGCGGAAGGATCTGAAGCTTTCTTT. Protein product: CASSLLAEGSEAFF.

The chain uses TRBV7-6 and TRBJ2-1; 13 positions agree with TRBD2. CDR3 length equals 19 residues. Germline V gene sequence: CDR1 SGHVS, CDR2 FNYEAQ. V lost 4 bases, J lost 4 bases, and 13 bases stayed unmatched. As DNA, the CDR3 is TGTGCCAGCAGCTCCCCCGGGACTAGCGGGATTCGCCTATACAATGAGCAGTTCTTC. It codes for CASSSPGTSGIRLYNEQFF.

This clone has only one observation. The rearrangement uses TRBV7-8 and TRBJ2-7; D not resolved. Germline CDR1 and CDR2: SGHVS and FQNEAQ. This CDR3 comprises 16 residues. Trimming took off 1 base at V and 2 bases at J, with 15 bases between the two ends. The CDR3: CASSLVSGSPAYEQYF. In nucleotides, the CDR3 is TGTGCCAGCAGCTTAGTTTCGGGCTCTCCTGCCTACGAGCAGTACTTC. The full variable domain, rest sourced from reference TRBV7-8 and TRBJ2-7, is GAGVSQSPRYKVAKRGQDVALRCDPISGHVSLFWYQQALGQGPEFLTYFQNEAQLDKSGLPSDRFFAERPEGSVSTLKIQRTQQEDSAVYLCASSLVSGSPAYEQYFGPGTRLTVT.

This clone occurred once. The chain couples TRBV5-6 to TRBJ2-1; tentative D call: TRBD1 (6 bases). The CDR3 is made up of 12 amino acids. The V gene's germline CDR1 is SGHDT and CDR2 YYEEEE. V was clipped by 3 bases and J by 7 bases, with 8 bases between them. Written as DNA, the CDR3 is TGTGCCAGCAGCTCCCAGGGGAATGAGCAGTTCTTC. Translation gives CASSSQGNEQFF. Drawing the rest from reference TRBV5-6 and TRBJ2-1, the complete variable domain is DAGVTQSPTHLIKTRGQQVTLRCSPKSGHDTVSWYQQALGQGPQFIFQYYEEEERQRGNFPDRFSGHQFPNYSSELNVNALLLGDSALYLCASSSQGNEQFFGPGTRLTVL.